This T cell receptor beta chain was identified during a study of T cells in Graves' hyperthyroidism and ophthalmopathy. Findings of the study overall: Blood also contained most expanded thyroid clonotypes above 0.001.

This clonotype occurred many times. What it binds is unknown. The study based diagnoses on clinical symptoms, serum thyroxine and TRAb, thyroid ultrasound and orbital computed tomography. TCR beta CDR3 regions were amplified from RNA. The HTBI set primed first-round TCR CDR3 RT-PCR. One entry per CDR3 protein, called by TCRdb with MiXCR from the multiplex PCR reads. The table includes about 350,000 distinct CDR3 sequences, 15% to 20% detected once. The CDR3 loop spans 17 amino acids. V was clipped by 2 bases and J by 4 bases; unmatched bases: 13. The germline gives CDR1 MNHEY, CDR2 SVGAGI. This TCR was recovered from a woman between 40 and 50 years old with Graves' ophthalmopathy. Sequenced input: blood. This chain links TRBV6-5 with TRBJ2-7; 8 bases are shared with TRBD1. DNA for the CDR3: TGTGCCAGCAGTTACGATTCCCCCGGGACAGGAGGGTACGAGCAGTACTTC. It encodes CASSYDSPGTGGYEQYF.